Listed here are 22 T cell receptor beta chains from one sample, sequenced in a study of cytomegalovirus exposure and HLA in healthy donors. This table comes from immunoSEQ multiplex PCR, and its TCRdb copy is limited to in-frame clones, with some not included. The repertoire holds more than 100,000 clones, with around 89% as singletons. Specimen: PBMCs. The receptor set was obtained from a woman aged 18 to 35 in good health and CMV-seropositive.

V is TRBV9 and J is TRBJ2-3, with 7 bases identical to TRBD1. CDR1 and CDR2 from the germline V gene are SGDLS and YYNGEE. The CDR3 length is 15 residues. Trimming removed 4 bases from V and 0 bases from J; junction bases left unmatched: 5. Here the CDR3 DNA reads TGTGCCAGCAGCACCTGGACAGGAAGCACAGATACGCAGTATTTT. It specifies CASSTWTGSTDTQYF.

The V gene is TRBV21-1, the J gene TRBJ2-7; the DNA was not compared with TRBD2, the D call given in the table. TRBV21-1 is a listed pseudogene. The CDR3 is made up of 13 amino acids. The CDR3 DNA is TGTGCCAGCAATCCCTATCGCTCCTACGAGCAGTACTTC. Translated: CASNPYRSYEQYF.

The V call is TRBV5-4, the J call TRBJ2-2, with D uncertain. The CDR3 is made up of 13 amino acids. Per the germline V gene, CDR1 is SGHNT and CDR2 is YYREEE (reference sequence). V lost 6 bases, J lost 3 bases, and 9 bases lay in between. The CDR3 region is CASNRGDTGELFF. CDR3 DNA sequence: TGTGCCAGCAACCGCGGAGACACCGGGGAGCTGTTTTTT.

The rearrangement joins TRBV7-3 to TRBJ1-2; D unresolved. Germline CDR1 and CDR2: SGHTA and FQGTGA. The V gene lost 5 bases and the J gene lost 4 bases, with 14 bases spanning the gap. CDR3 length: 14 residues. The CDR3 here is CASSLGSEGYGYTF. CDR3 nucleotides: TGTGCCAGCAGCCTCGGCTCAGAGGGCTATGGCTACACCTTC. The whole variable domain, filled in from reference TRBV7-3 and TRBJ1-2, reads GAGVSQTPSNKVTEKGKYVELRCDPISGHTALYWYRQSLGQGPEFLIYFQGTGAADDSGLPNDRFFAVRPEGSVSTLKIQRTERGDSAVYLCASSLGSEGYGYTFGSGTRLTVV.

The chain combines TRBV20-1 with TRBJ1-1; D is ambiguous. The CDR3 has 11 residues. Germline assignment: CDR1 DFQATT and CDR2 SNEGSKA (reference sequence). The ends were cut back, 5 bases at V and 8 bases at J, with 12 bases in the middle. The CDR3, as DNA: TGCAGTGCTTCGGAGAGTCCCGAAGCTTTCTTT. It encodes CSASESPEAFF.

V and J are TRBV4-1 and TRBJ2-1; TRBD2 aligns across 10 bases. Germline V lookup: CDR1 MGHRA, CDR2 YSYEKL. There are 18 residues in the CDR3. The V and J ends lost 0 bases and 9 bases, in that order; junction bases with no gene match: 14. DNA for the CDR3: TGCGCCAGCAGCCAAGATGTCGTCGGGCTAGCGGGAGTCAGTGAGCAGTTCTTC. The encoded protein is CASSQDVVGLAGVSEQFF.

This sequence joins TRBV2 and TRBJ1-1, with TRBD1 matching over 10 bases. Germline V gene data show CDR1 as SNHLY and CDR2 as FYNNEI. Trimming took 1 base from V and 1 from J; bases not matched to a gene: 0. The CDR3 contains 15 residues. The CDR3 region has the DNA TGTGCCAGCAGTGAAGGGGACAGGGGGAACACTGAAGCTTTCTTT. Protein sequence: CASSEGDRGNTEAFF.

The chain combines TRBV4-1 with TRBJ2-4; tentative D call: TRBD1 (6 bases). Germline V gene lookup returns CDR1 MGHRA and CDR2 YSYEKL. This CDR3 is 17 amino acids long. Deletions cut 0 bases from V and 9 bases from J, with 21 bases between. CDR3 sequence reads: CASSQDTGWALWGIQYF. As DNA, the CDR3 is TGCGCCAGCAGCCAAGATACAGGGTGGGCACTCTGGGGCATTCAGTACTTC.

With respect to this clone: The same CDR3 is also encoded by other DNA sequences in this sample. The CDR3 loop is CASSLGDSSYEQYF. CDR3 nucleotides: TGTGCCAGCAGCTTAGGGGACAGCTCCTACGAGCAGTACTTC. This sequence joins TRBV7-9 and TRBJ2-7, with TRBD1 matching 7 bases. J was trimmed by 0 bases and V by 1 base; bases with no gene match: 0. This CDR3 is built from 14 residues. Per the germline V gene, CDR1 is SEHNR and CDR2 is FQNEAQ (reference sequence).

For this clone: This specimen includes other DNA sequences encoding the same CDR3. The rearrangement uses TRBV9 and TRBJ1-5; D call uncertain. This CDR3 has 13 residues. Germline loops: CDR1 SGDLS, CDR2 YYNGEE. V lost 2 bases and J lost 4, with 7 bases in between. Written as DNA, the CDR3 is TGTGCCAGCAGCGTTGACGGGAATCAGCCCCAGCATTTT. This encodes CASSVDGNQPQHF.

The V gene is TRBV7-8, the J gene TRBJ2-1; a possible D gene is TRBD1 (6 bases). Trimming removed 2 bases at V and 6 bases at J, with 14 bases between. The CDR3 totals 15 residues. CDR1 and CDR2 from the germline V gene are SGHVS and FQNEAQ. CDR3 DNA: TGTGCCAGCAGCTTAACAGGGACCAGGGGCAATGAGCAGTTCTTC. It specifies CASSLTGTRGNEQFF.

V and J are TRBV30 and TRBJ2-1; D gene uncertain. The CDR3 has 15 amino acids. The V end was cut by 4 bases, the J end by 6 bases, with 19 bases between. Germline CDR1 and CDR2: GTSNPN and SVGIG (reference sequence). The DNA of the CDR3 is TGTGCCTGGAAGCCCTTCCCCAACTATCTCAATGAGCAGTTCTTC. This gives the protein CAWKPFPNYLNEQFF.

This chain joins TRBV6-1 and TRBJ2-2; 12 positions match TRBD1. The V gene's germline CDR1 is MNHNS and CDR2 SASEGT. The CDR3 extends over 14 amino acids. Unmatched junction bases numbered 1, after V lost 6 bases and J lost 5 bases. The CDR3 DNA reads TGTGCCAGCAGGGGACAGGGGGCTACCGGGGAGCTGTTTTTT. Translating gives CASRGQGATGELFF.

V usage is TRBV5-1 and J usage is TRBJ2-1, with 8 bases that match TRBD2. With V trimmed by 3 bases and J by 6 bases, 11 bases remained unmatched. The V gene's germline CDR1 is SGHRS and CDR2 YFSETQ. This CDR3 comprises 16 residues. The CDR3 DNA reads as TGCGCCAGCAGCTCTACTAGCGGCGGAGCCTTCAATGAGCAGTTCTTC. Encoded protein: CASSSTSGGAFNEQFF.

The rearrangement joins TRBV2 to TRBJ2-1; TRBD2 might be the D (7 bases). CDR1 and CDR2 from the germline V gene are SNHLY and FYNNEI. V was clipped by 0 bases and J by 0 bases, with 12 bases between them. The CDR3 has 17 residues. CDR3 in amino acids: CASSEAGGGASYNEQFF. The CDR3, as DNA: TGTGCCAGCAGTGAAGCCGGTGGGGGGGCCTCCTACAATGAGCAGTTCTTC.

This clone was seen a single time. The V call is TRBV7-2, the J call TRBJ1-1; no clear D. Trimming removed 5 bases from V and 3 bases from J, with 7 bases in between. The CDR3 totals 12 residues. The germline gives CDR1 SGHTA, CDR2 FQGNSA. This CDR3 reads CASSPIYTEAFF. CDR3 DNA: TGTGCCAGCAGCCCTATTTACACTGAAGCTTTCTTT.

CDR3 region: CASTLGLAGGPSSYNEQFF. The CDR3 region has the DNA TGTGCCAGCACCTTAGGACTAGCGGGAGGACCAAGCTCCTACAATGAGCAGTTCTTC. This sequence joins TRBV5-6 and TRBJ2-1, with 14 bases identical to TRBD2. Unmatched junction bases numbered 11, after V lost 6 bases and J lost 0 bases. The germline V gene encodes CDR1 SGHDT and CDR2 YYEEEE. The CDR3 runs 19 residues.

DNA of the CDR3: TGCGCCAGCAGCTTGGTTAGCAGGGTGGGGGAGACCCAGTACTTC. Its protein product is CASSLVSRVGETQYF. J is TRBJ2-5 and V is TRBV5-1; the D gene is possibly TRBD1 (5 bases). The germline CDR1 and CDR2 sequences are SGHRS and YFSETQ. This CDR3 is 15 amino acids long. Trimming shortened V by 0 bases and J by 5 bases, and 14 bases separated the two germline ends.

The J gene is TRBJ2-4, the V gene TRBV9; TRBD2 matches 10 bases. V shed 3 bases and J 8 bases; nucleotides not matched to a gene: 8. Looked up from germline, CDR1 is SGDLS and CDR2 is YYNGEE. The CDR3 is 15 residues long. The CDR3 DNA follows: TGTGCCAGCAGCGAGGGATCTAGCGGGAGAGACATTCAGTACTTC. It translates to CASSEGSSGRDIQYF.

The chain couples TRBV19 to TRBJ2-1; D possibly corresponds to TRBD2 (7 bases). This CDR3 region has 14 residues. The V and J ends lost 7 bases and 0 bases respectively, with 10 bases between them. Germline CDR1 and CDR2: LNHDA and SQIVND (reference sequence). This CDR3 is CASKGGGSYNEQFF. The DNA of the CDR3 is TGTGCCAGTAAGGGAGGGGGCTCCTACAATGAGCAGTTCTTC. The full variable domain, with the rest looked up from reference TRBV19 and TRBJ2-1, is DGGITQSPKYLFRKEGQNVTLSCEQNLNHDAMYWYRQDPGQGLRLIYYSQIVNDFQKGDIAEGYSVSREKKESFPLTVTSAQKNPTAFYLCASKGGGSYNEQFFGPGTRLTVL.

The chain is built from TRBV2 and TRBJ1-5; 8 bases agree with TRBD1. V trimming: 3 bases; J trimming: 3 bases; junction bases outside the gene matches: 4. The CDR3 runs 15 residues. The germline gives CDR1 SNHLY, CDR2 FYNNEI. CDR3 sequence: CASSDQTGANQPQHF. The CDR3 DNA is TGTGCCAGCAGTGACCAGACAGGGGCCAATCAGCCCCAGCATTTT.

The J gene is TRBJ2-4, the V gene TRBV27; 9 nucleotides match TRBD2. Germline CDR1 and CDR2: MNHEY and SMNVEV (reference sequence). The CDR3 spans 17 residues. V trimming: 2 bases; J trimming: 7 bases; junction bases outside the gene matches: 12. CDR3: CASSLASGRMGGNIQYF. The CDR3 DNA reads TGTGCCAGCAGTTTAGCCAGCGGGAGGATGGGAGGCAACATTCAGTACTTC.